The rows below give T cell receptor beta chains drawn from one sample of a study of T cells in Graves' hyperthyroidism and ophthalmopathy. One entry per CDR3 protein, called by TCRdb with MiXCR from the multiplex PCR reads. This repertoire shows fewer than 650,000 distinct CDR3 sequences, about 15% found once; its top ten account for about 5.8%. Specimen: blood. These receptors were collected from a woman under 40 with Graves' hyperthyroidism that later progressed to Graves' ophthalmopathy. Each CDR3 is given with its conserved first and last residue.

cdr3_length	v_call	j_call	cdr3_aa
14	TRBV5-4	TRBJ2-7	CASSVLAGDYEQYF
15	TRBV27	TRBJ1-1	CASSLRGPTNTEAFF
13	TRBV5-1	TRBJ2-7	CASSRSGGNEQYF
16	TRBV15	TRBJ1-5	CATSRDMAPPGEPQHF
15	TRBV19	TRBJ2-6	CASRNQEAGANVLTF
14	TRBV27	TRBJ1-4	CASSSHREQNKLFF
18	TRBV15	TRBJ2-1	CATSRDGWGITSYNEQFF
14	TRBV3-1	TRBJ2-5	CASSQDPASGSQYF
15	TRBV30	TRBJ1-2	CAWSGTGRSNYGYTF
14	TRBV6-2/TRBV6-3	TRBJ2-2	CASTNRGSTGELLF
17	TRBV20-1	TRBJ2-3	CSARDPGALADTDTQYF
15	TRBV12-3/TRBV12-4	TRBJ1-2	CASSLNRASVLGYTF
14	TRBV11-2	TRBJ1-1	CASSFDRVSTEAFF
18	TRBV6-2/TRBV6-3	TRBJ2-6	CASFAPGHSPSGANVLTF
15	TRBV9	TRBJ1-2	CASSVVDDDNYGYTF
12	TRBV5-5	TRBJ1-5	CASSPQDQPQHF
16	TRBV6-1	TRBJ1-4	CASSHDRDLLNEKLFF
13	TRBV20-1	TRBJ2-1	CSATSKGGLAQFF
16	TRBV6-1	TRBJ2-1	CASSEITGYSYNEQFF
14	TRBV4-2	TRBJ1-4	CASSQGARDEKLFF
13	TRBV29-1	TRBJ2-7	CSVNKGLASEQYF
11	TRBV2	TRBJ2-1	CASSPEEKEFF
13	TRBV20-1	TRBJ1-1	CSARGSYPTEAFF
13	TRBV7-6	TRBJ2-7	CASSSLGSYEQYF
16	TRBV4-1	TRBJ2-7	CASSQVLSDGSYEQYF
15	TRBV24-1	TRBJ2-1	CATSDSWRSSNEQFF
15	TRBV11-2	TRBJ2-3	CASSLVPRNTDTQYF
15	TRBV27	TRBJ1-5	CASSLRQGLNQPQHF
14	TRBV7-2	TRBJ2-7	CASSLGGGVYEQYF
15	TRBV4-1	TRBJ2-1	CASSQPFSGSNEQFF
16	TRBV6-1	TRBJ2-1	CASSGGSGSSYNEQFF
17	TRBV10-3	TRBJ1-2	CAISESITQGIVYGYTF
14	TRBV29-1	TRBJ2-2	CSVGAGLNTGELFF
15	TRBV14	TRBJ2-5	CASSQDRGRQETQYF
14	TRBV2	TRBJ1-2	CASSVLQVNYGYTF
14	TRBV9	TRBJ2-3	CASSPATSGDTQYF
16	TRBV19	TRBJ1-5	CASSTSGTPSNQPQHF
16	TRBV30	TRBJ1-3	CAWSPRDRTSRNTIYF
15	TRBV11-3	TRBJ2-1	CASSLTRWYYNEQSF
17	TRBV19	TRBJ2-1	CASSIYSGRGSYNEQFF
19	TRBV6-1	TRBJ2-3	CASSGSTSGRAWGTDTQYF
13	TRBV2	TRBJ1-1	CASKVDRNTEAFF
14	TRBV6-1	TRBJ1-2	CASSLDTVYYGYTF
16	TRBV6-2/TRBV6-3	TRBJ2-4	CASRPGLAVAKNIQYF
15	TRBV15	TRBJ2-5	CATSLVRRAQETQYF